These 29 T cell receptor beta chains were all obtained from the same sample, sequenced in a study of early T cells in non-severe SARS-CoV-2 infection. MiXCR, run by TCRdb on the 5' RACE reads, gives a single entry per CDR3 protein. The sample comprises 30,000 to 35,000 distinct CDR3 sequences, 5.5% to 8% of which are singletons, and roughly 4% rests with the top ten. Sequences were obtained from whole blood. These receptor sequences come from an adult who was a healthcare worker with PCR-confirmed SARS-CoV-2 infection or an uninfected control (not recorded which).

This clonotype has just a few counts. The chain carries TRBV29-1 and TRBJ1-1; TRBD1 matches at 7 bases. V trimming: 6 bases; J trimming: 4 bases; junction bases outside the gene matches: 5. Germline V gene data show CDR1 as SQVTM and CDR2 as ANQGSEA. This CDR3 comprises 12 residues. CDR3 sequence: CSVFRGATEAFF. CDR3 nucleotide sequence: TGCAGCGTGTTCAGGGGGGCCACTGAAGCTTTCTTT.

This clonotype was recorded at least ten times. The chain employs TRBV6-4 and TRBJ2-2; 8 bases align to TRBD1. The CDR3 runs 13 residues. Germline V gene sequence: CDR1 MRHNA, CDR2 SNTAGT. With V trimmed by 7 bases and J by 3 bases, 1 base remained unmatched. CDR3 coding DNA: TGTGCCAGCAAGGACAGGGACACCGGGGAGCTGTTTTTT. This encodes CASKDRDTGELFF.

This clonotype came up a few times. This chain links TRBV7-6 with TRBJ2-5; 8 nucleotides match TRBD2. Germline CDR1 is SGHVS and CDR2 is FNYEAQ. V shed 5 bases and J 1 base; nucleotides not matched to a gene: 9. The CDR3 is made up of 16 amino acids. The CDR3 DNA follows: TGTGCCAGCAGCCCAAGACTAGCGAGCCTCCAAGAGACCCAGTACTTC. It codes for CASSPRLASLQETQYF. The full variable domain, with the rest looked up from reference TRBV7-6 and TRBJ2-5, is GAGVSQSPRYKVTKRGQDVALRCDPISGHVSLYWYRQALGQGPEFLTYFNYEAQQDKSGLPNDRFSAERPEGSISTLTIQRTEQRDSAMYRCASSPRLASLQETQYFGPGTRLLVL.

The chain is built from TRBV25-1 and TRBJ2-3, with TRBD1 identical over 7 bases. J gave up 3 bases and V 5 bases, and 20 bases lay outside the gene matches. The CDR3 has 19 amino acids. Germline lookup yields CDR1 MGHDK and CDR2 SYGVNS. The CDR3 spells CASSWVSPGTANLTDTQYF. In nucleotides, the CDR3 is TGTGCCAGCAGTTGGGTGAGTCCCGGGACAGCGAATTTGACAGATACGCAGTATTTT.

In this sample, this clonotype turned up many times. This chain connects TRBV10-2 to TRBJ2-7; D unresolved. Germline V gene lookup returns CDR1 WSHSY and CDR2 SAAADI. Trimming left V 2 bases short and J 4 bases short, with 6 bases between. The CDR3 has 12 residues. The CDR3 region has the DNA TGCGCCAGCAGTGAGGGCCAATACGAGCAGTACTTC. Its protein product is CASSEGQYEQYF.

The table lists this clonotype with many counts. V and J are TRBV6-5 and TRBJ2-3; TRBD2 matches at 9 bases. V dropped 6 bases and J dropped 0; count of bases not matched to a gene: 4. The CDR3 spans 15 residues. Germline loops: CDR1 MNHEY, CDR2 SVGAGI. CDR3 sequence reads: CASRRLAASTDTQYF. The CDR3 DNA is TGTGCCAGCAGAAGACTAGCGGCTAGCACAGATACGCAGTATTTT.

This clonotype was seen many times. The chain uses TRBV29-1 and TRBJ2-1; 7 bases map to TRBD2. J gave up 4 bases and V 6 bases, and 9 bases lay outside the gene matches. Germline V gene sequence: CDR1 SQVTM, CDR2 ANQGSEA. The CDR3 is 14 residues long. The CDR3 sequence is CSVPLAKLYNEQFF. CDR3 nucleotides: TGCAGCGTCCCACTAGCGAAGCTATACAATGAGCAGTTCTTC.

The chain links TRBV6-4 to TRBJ2-1, with D perhaps assigned TRBD1 or TRBD2 (5 bases each). The CDR3 sequence is 13 residues long. Germline CDR1 is MRHNA and CDR2 is SNTAGT. The ends were cut back, 6 bases at V and 9 bases at J, with 15 bases in the middle. The CDR3 DNA is TGTGCCAGCAGAGCAACAGGAGGCGGTGAGCAGTTCTTC. Translation: CASRATGGGEQFF.

This clonotype was picked up a small number of times. This chain joins TRBV5-6 and TRBJ1-6; D gene uncertain. Trimming pared 4 bases from V and 2 bases from J, leaving 7 bases between. The germline V gene has CDR1 SGHDT and CDR2 YYEEEE. The CDR3 is 14 amino acids. CDR3 nucleotides: TGTGCCAGCAGCGTCCGAGCCTATAATTCACCCCTCCACTTT. This translates into CASSVRAYNSPLHF.

This clonotype was seen ten or more times. The V call is TRBV11-3, the J call TRBJ2-1, with TRBD2 as a possible D gene (6 bases). Germline CDR1 is SGHNT and CDR2 is YENEEA. Trimming pared 3 bases from V and 9 bases from J, leaving 12 bases between. CDR3 length: 13 residues. This CDR3 is CASSLNSGGEQFF. CDR3 coding DNA: TGTGCCAGCAGCTTGAATAGCGGCGGTGAGCAGTTCTTC.

This clonotype has at least ten counts. The gene calls are TRBV13 and TRBJ2-1, with a tentative D call TRBD2 (6 bases). Trimming pared 2 bases from V and 5 bases from J, leaving 13 bases between. This CDR3 is 15 amino acids long. Germline CDR1 reads PRHDT; CDR2 reads FYEKMQ (reference sequence). The CDR3 DNA is TGTGCCAGCAGCTTAATGGGCGGGGCCCACAATGAGCAGTTCTTC. Translating it yields CASSLMGGAHNEQFF.

This clonotype was found many times. V and J are TRBV19 and TRBJ1-2; D gene ambiguous. The CDR3 totals 12 residues. The V end was cut by 5 bases, the J end by 8 bases, with 12 bases between. CDR1 is LNHDA and CDR2 is SQIVND in the germline V gene (reference sequence). CDR3 residues: CASSFQEGGYTF. In DNA form, the CDR3 reads TGTGCCAGTAGTTTCCAGGAAGGCGGCTACACCTTC.

The genes are TRBV28 and TRBJ2-3; 7 bases fit TRBD2. The germline V gene has CDR1 MDHEN and CDR2 SYDVKM. The CDR3 sequence is 12 residues long. V lost 4 bases, J lost 14 bases, and 9 bases stayed unmatched. The CDR3 DNA is TGTGCCAGCAGTTGGGGGGGTGGAGAGTCGTATTTT. This gives the protein CASSWGGGESYF.

At least ten counts were recorded for this clonotype. The V call is TRBV6-5, the J call TRBJ2-1; 8 nucleotides agree with TRBD2. CDR3 length: 18 amino acids. Germline V CDR1 and CDR2: MNHEY, SVGAGI. With 0 bases clipped from V and 4 bases from J, the junction kept 11 bases outside the gene matches. The chain's CDR3 is CASSYSNIAGLSYNEQFF. The CDR3 DNA sequence: TGTGCCAGCAGTTACTCGAATATAGCGGGACTTTCATACAATGAGCAGTTCTTC.

V gene TRBV6-5 combines with J gene TRBJ1-1; D not resolved. This CDR3 comprises 12 residues. Per the germline V gene, CDR1 is MNHEY and CDR2 is SVGAGI. The V and J ends lost 2 bases and 4 bases respectively, with 5 bases between them. For the CDR3, the DNA is TGTGCCAGCAGTTACACCTCCACTGAAGCTTTCTTT. It yields the protein CASSYTSTEAFF.

In this sample, this clonotype turned up many times. The V and J genes are TRBV29-1 and TRBJ2-1; maybe TRBD2 (5 bases). CDR1 SQVTM and CDR2 ANQGSEA come from the germline V gene. CDR3 length: 13 amino acids. Deletions cut 7 bases from V and 2 bases from J, with 12 bases between. In DNA, the CDR3 is TGCAGCGGAGAGCGGAAACCCTACAATGAGCAGTTCTTC. Translated, it gives CSGERKPYNEQFF.

Details on this clonotype: This may stem from a read error, because a much larger clone lies one nucleotide away. The conserved phenylalanine or tryptophan is not found at the CDR3 terminus, so this likely reflects a read error. This sequence joins TRBV25-1 and TRBJ2-7; 7 bases align to TRBD2. Germline V gene sequence: CDR1 MGHDK, CDR2 SYGVNS. J gave up 0 bases and V 6 bases, and 11 bases lay outside the gene matches. This CDR3 region has 16 residues. The CDR3 nucleotides read TGTGCCAGCAGCGACCCTGGCGGGGACTACTCCTACGAGCAGTACTAC. It encodes CASSDPGGDYSYEQYY.

A few counts support this clonotype. The chain couples TRBV18 to TRBJ2-1, with 10 bases identical to TRBD1. V lost 2 bases and J lost 5; bases outside the gene matches: 9. The CDR3 extends over 17 amino acids. CDR1 is KGHSH, CDR2 LQKENI, per germline. CDR3 nucleotides: TGTGCCAGCTCACCAACCGGGACAGGGGTTTTCGACAATGAGCAGTTCTTC. Amino acid sequence: CASSPTGTGVFDNEQFF.

This clonotype was seen at least ten times. The V and J genes are TRBV20-1 and TRBJ2-2; TRBD2 aligns across 9 bases. Germline CDR1 is DFQATT and CDR2 is SNEGSKA (reference sequence). The V gene end was trimmed by 2 bases and the J gene end by 0 bases; junction bases not matched to a gene: 7. CDR3 length equals 17 residues. The CDR3 region has the DNA TGCAGTGCTAGACTAGCGGGACTAAACGCGAACACCGGGGAGCTGTTTTTT. Protein sequence: CSARLAGLNANTGELFF.

This clonotype was detected ten times or more. The chain recombines TRBV18 with TRBJ2-7; tentatively, D is TRBD2 (6 bases). This CDR3 contains 14 residues. Germline CDR1 is KGHSH and CDR2 is LQKENI. Deletions cut 2 bases from V and 4 bases from J, with 12 bases between. CDR3 region: CASSPGGLPYEQYF. CDR3 nucleotides: TGTGCCAGCTCACCAGGGGGACTGCCATACGAGCAGTACTTC.

This chain uses TRBV6-1 with TRBJ2-3, with TRBD2 matching 8 bases. The V and J ends lost 4 bases and 6 bases, in that order; junction bases with no gene match: 9. This CDR3 is 15 amino acids long. CDR1 and CDR2 from the germline V gene are MNHNS and SASEGT. In DNA form, the CDR3 reads TGTGCCAGCAGTGGTAAACTAGCGGAGGGGGATACGCAGTATTTT. This codes for CASSGKLAEGDTQYF.

This clonotype occurred a few times. This sequence joins TRBV7-4 and TRBJ2-7; 8 bases align to TRBD2. Germline V gene sequence: CDR1 SGHVT, CDR2 SQSDAQ. The CDR3 totals 15 residues. J was trimmed by 7 bases and V by 3 bases; bases with no gene match: 11. The CDR3 loop is CASSFRDARGGEQYF. CDR3 DNA: TGTGCCAGCAGCTTCCGGGACGCCCGGGGGGGAGAGCAGTACTTC.

This clonotype has ten or more counts. V and J are TRBV28 and TRBJ2-1; 10 nucleotides line up with TRBD1. This CDR3 contains 15 residues. The V and J ends lost 6 bases and 8 bases, in that order; junction bases with no gene match: 10. Germline-derived CDR1 and CDR2 are MDHEN and SYDVKM. CDR3 region: CASSPDRGLKDEQFF. In DNA form, the CDR3 reads TGTGCCAGCAGCCCCGACAGGGGGCTGAAGGATGAGCAGTTCTTC. Full variable domain (missing parts from reference TRBV28 and TRBJ2-1): DVKVTQSSRYLVKRTGEKVFLECVQDMDHENMFWYRQDPGLGLRLIYFSYDVKMKEKGDIPEGYSVSREKKERFSLILESASTNQTSMYLCASSPDRGLKDEQFFGPGTRLTVL.

The chain uses TRBV29-1 and TRBJ2-7; perhaps D is TRBD1 or TRBD2 (5 bases each). The V end was cut by 3 bases, the J end by 3 bases, with 18 bases between. The length of the CDR3 is 15 residues. The germline gives CDR1 SQVTM, CDR2 ANQGSEA. The CDR3 loop is CSVEGEGSGYYEQYF. CDR3 sequence (DNA): TGCAGCGTTGAGGGGGAAGGGTCAGGATACTACGAGCAGTACTTC.

This clonotype has a count of ten or more. CDR3 in amino acids: CASSLGRDGSPLHF. The CDR3 DNA sequence: TGTGCCAGCAGTTTAGGCAGGGATGGATCACCCCTCCACTTT. The J gene is TRBJ1-6, the V gene TRBV12-3 or TRBV12-4, with a tentative D call TRBD1 (5 bases). The V end lost 1 base, the J end lost 10 bases, and 11 bases lay between the germline ends. The CDR3 sequence is 14 residues long.

This clonotype was detected a few times. V is TRBV2 and J is TRBJ2-1; 7 bases fit TRBD2. Trimming took 2 bases from V and 6 from J; bases not matched to a gene: 16. Germline lookup yields CDR1 SNHLY and CDR2 FYNNEI. This CDR3 comprises 18 residues. CDR3 protein: CASSEWWREYSEGNEQFF. CDR3 DNA: TGTGCCAGCAGTGAATGGTGGCGGGAGTATTCGGAGGGCAATGAGCAGTTCTTC.

A few counts support this clonotype. The chain is built from TRBV6-5 and TRBJ2-1; 11 positions match TRBD2. V trimming: 2 bases; J trimming: 7 bases; junction bases outside the gene matches: 4. In germline, CDR1 is MNHEY, CDR2 SVGAGI. This CDR3 is 15 amino acids long. The CDR3 region is CASSYDTSGRNEQFF. The CDR3 DNA sequence: TGTGCCAGCAGTTACGACACTAGCGGGAGAAATGAGCAGTTCTTC.

This clonotype was seen at least ten times. The rearrangement links TRBV7-9 to TRBJ2-1; D gene unclear. Germline V gene lookup returns CDR1 SEHNR and CDR2 FQNEAQ (reference sequence). This CDR3 comprises 12 residues. V was pared by 7 bases and J by 8 bases, with 12 bases between. In DNA, the CDR3 is TGTGCCAGCAACGTCCTTGAAGATGAGCAGTTCTTC. Translation: CASNVLEDEQFF. Full variable domain (missing parts from reference TRBV7-9 and TRBJ2-1): DTGVSQNPRHKITKRGQNVTFRCDPISEHNRLYWYRQTLGQGPEFLTYFQNEAQLEKSRLLSDRFSAERPKGSFSTLEIQRTEQGDSAMYLCASNVLEDEQFFGPGTRLTVL.

This clonotype was seen repeatedly, ten times or more. The CDR3 reads CASSGPGQGNEKLFF. Here the CDR3 DNA reads TGCGCCAGCAGCGGACCGGGACAGGGAAATGAAAAACTGTTTTTT. The rearrangement links TRBV5-1 to TRBJ1-4; 9 bases match TRBD1. Germline CDR1 reads SGHRS; CDR2 reads YFSETQ. Germline trimming cut 4 bases from V and 5 bases from J; bases unmatched to any gene: 6. The CDR3 is made up of 15 amino acids.